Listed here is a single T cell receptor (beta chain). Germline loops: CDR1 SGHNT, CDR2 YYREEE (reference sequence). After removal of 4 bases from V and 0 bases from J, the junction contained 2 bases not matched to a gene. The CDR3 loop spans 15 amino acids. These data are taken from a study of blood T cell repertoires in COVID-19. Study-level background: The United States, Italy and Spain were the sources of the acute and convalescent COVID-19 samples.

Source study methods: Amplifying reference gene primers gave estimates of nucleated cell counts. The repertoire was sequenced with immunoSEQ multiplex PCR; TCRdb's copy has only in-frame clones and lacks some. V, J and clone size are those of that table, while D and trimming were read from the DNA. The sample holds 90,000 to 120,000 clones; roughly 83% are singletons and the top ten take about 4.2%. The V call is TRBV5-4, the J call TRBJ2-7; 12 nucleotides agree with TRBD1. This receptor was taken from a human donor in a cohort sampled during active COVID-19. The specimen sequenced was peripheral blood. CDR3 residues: CASSEGQGASYEQYF. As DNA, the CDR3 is TGTGCCAGCAGCGAGGGACAGGGGGCCTCCTACGAGCAGTACTTC.